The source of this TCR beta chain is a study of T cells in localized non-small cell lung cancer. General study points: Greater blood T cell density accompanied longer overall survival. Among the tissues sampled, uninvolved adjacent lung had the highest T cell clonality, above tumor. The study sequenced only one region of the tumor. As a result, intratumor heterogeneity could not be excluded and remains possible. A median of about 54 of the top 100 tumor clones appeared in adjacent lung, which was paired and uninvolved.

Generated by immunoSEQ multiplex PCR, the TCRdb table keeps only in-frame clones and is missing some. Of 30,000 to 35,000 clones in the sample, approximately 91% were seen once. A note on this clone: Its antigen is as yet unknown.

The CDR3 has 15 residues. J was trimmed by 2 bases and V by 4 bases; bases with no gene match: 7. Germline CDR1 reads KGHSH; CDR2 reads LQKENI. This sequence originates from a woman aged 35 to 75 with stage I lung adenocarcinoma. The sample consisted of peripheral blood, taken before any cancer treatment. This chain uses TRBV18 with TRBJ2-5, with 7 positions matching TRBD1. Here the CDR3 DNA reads TGTGCCAGCTCACGGGACAGAACAGCTCAAGAGACCCAGTACTTC. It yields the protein CASSRDRTAQETQYF. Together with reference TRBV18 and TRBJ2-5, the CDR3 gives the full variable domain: NAGVMQNPRHLVRRRGQEARLRCSPMKGHSHVYWYRQLPEEGLKFMVYLQKENIIDESGMPKERFSAEFPKEGPSILRIQQVVRGDSAAYFCASSRDRTAQETQYFGPGTRLLVL.